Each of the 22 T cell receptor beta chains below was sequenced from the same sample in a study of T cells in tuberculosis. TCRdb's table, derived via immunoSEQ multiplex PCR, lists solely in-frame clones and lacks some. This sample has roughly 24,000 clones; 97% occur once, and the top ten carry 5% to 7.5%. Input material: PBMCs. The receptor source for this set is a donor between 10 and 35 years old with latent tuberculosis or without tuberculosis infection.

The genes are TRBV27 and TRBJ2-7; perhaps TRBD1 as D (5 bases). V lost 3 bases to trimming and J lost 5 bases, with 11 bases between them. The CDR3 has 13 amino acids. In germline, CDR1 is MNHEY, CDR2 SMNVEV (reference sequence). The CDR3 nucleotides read TGTGCCAGCAGTTTTCAGGGTCGGGACGAGCAGTACTTC. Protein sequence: CASSFQGRDEQYF.

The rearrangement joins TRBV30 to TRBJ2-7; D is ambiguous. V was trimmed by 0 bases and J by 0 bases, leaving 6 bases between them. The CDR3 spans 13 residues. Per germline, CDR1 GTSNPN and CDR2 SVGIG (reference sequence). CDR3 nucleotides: TGTGCCTGGAGTGTTCCGAGCTCCTACGAGCAGTACTTC. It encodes CAWSVPSSYEQYF.

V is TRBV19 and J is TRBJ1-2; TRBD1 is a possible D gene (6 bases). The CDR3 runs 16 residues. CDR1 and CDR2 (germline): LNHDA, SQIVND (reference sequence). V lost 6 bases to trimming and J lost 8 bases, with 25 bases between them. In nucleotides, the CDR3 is TGTGCCAGTAGCAAGACAGGTTCGGGTTCGGGGGGCGGCTACACCTTC. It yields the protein CASSKTGSGSGGGYTF.

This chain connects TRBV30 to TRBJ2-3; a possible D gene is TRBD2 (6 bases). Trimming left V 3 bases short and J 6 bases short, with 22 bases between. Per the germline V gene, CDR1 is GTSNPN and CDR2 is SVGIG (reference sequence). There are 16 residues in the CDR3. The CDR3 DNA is TGTGCCTGGAGCGACGGGGGACTGGCGTCTAAGGATACGCAGTATTTT. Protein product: CAWSDGGLASKDTQYF.

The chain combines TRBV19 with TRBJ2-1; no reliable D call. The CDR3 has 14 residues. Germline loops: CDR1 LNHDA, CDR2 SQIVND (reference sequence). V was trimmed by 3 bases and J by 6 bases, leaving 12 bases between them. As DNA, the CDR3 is TGTGCCAGTAGTATTGAACCGTCGGGCAATGAGCAGTTCTTC. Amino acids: CASSIEPSGNEQFF.

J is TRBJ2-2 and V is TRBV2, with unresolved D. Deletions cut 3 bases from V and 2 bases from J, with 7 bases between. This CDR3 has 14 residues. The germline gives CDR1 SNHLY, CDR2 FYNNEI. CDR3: CASSDYGNTGELFF. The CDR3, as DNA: TGTGCCAGCAGTGATTACGGTAACACCGGGGAGCTGTTTTTT.

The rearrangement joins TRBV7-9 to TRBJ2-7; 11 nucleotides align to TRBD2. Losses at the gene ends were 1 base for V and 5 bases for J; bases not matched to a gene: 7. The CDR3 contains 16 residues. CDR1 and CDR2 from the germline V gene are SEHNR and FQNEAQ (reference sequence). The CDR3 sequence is CASSLVVAGGPHEQYF. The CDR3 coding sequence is TGTGCCAGCAGCTTAGTTGTAGCGGGAGGGCCCCACGAGCAGTACTTC.

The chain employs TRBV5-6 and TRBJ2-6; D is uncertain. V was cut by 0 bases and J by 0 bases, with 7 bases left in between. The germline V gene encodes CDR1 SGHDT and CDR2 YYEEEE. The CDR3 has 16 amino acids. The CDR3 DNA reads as TGTGCCAGCAGCTTGGGCACAATCTCTGGGGCCAACGTCCTGACTTTC. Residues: CASSLGTISGANVLTF.

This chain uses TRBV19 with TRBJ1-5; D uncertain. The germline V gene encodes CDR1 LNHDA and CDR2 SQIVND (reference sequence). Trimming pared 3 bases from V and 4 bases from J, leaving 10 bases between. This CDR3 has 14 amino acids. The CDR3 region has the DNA TGTGCCAGTAGTATGGCAGGTGGAAATCAGCCCCAGCATTTT. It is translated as CASSMAGGNQPQHF.

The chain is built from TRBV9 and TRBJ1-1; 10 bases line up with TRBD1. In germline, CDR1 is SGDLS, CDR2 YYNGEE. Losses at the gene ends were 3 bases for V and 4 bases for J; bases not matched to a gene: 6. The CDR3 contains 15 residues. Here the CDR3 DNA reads TGTGCCAGCAGCGCGGACAGGGGGTTTGTCACTGAAGCTTTCTTT. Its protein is CASSADRGFVTEAFF.

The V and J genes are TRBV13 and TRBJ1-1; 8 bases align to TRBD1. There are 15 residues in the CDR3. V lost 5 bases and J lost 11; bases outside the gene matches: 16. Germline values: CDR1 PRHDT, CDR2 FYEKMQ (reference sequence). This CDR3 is CASSRQPGTGTGAFF. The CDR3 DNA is TGTGCCAGCAGCCGGCAGCCGGGGACAGGTACAGGGGCTTTCTTT. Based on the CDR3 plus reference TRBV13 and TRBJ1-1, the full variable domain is AAGVIQSPRHLIKEKRETATLKCYPIPRHDTVYWYQQGPGQDPQFLISFYEKMQSDKGSIPDRFSAQQFSDYHSELNMSSLELGDSALYFCASSRQPGTGTGAFFGQGTRLTVV.

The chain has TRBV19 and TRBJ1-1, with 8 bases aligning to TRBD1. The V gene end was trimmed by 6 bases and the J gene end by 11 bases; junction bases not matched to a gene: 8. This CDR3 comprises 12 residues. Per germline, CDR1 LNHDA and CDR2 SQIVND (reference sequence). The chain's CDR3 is CASSPDDRGAFF. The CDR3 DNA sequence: TGTGCCAGTAGCCCAGACGACAGGGGTGCTTTCTTT. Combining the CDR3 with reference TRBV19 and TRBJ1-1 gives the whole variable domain DGGITQSPKYLFRKEGQNVTLSCEQNLNHDAMYWYRQDPGQGLRLIYYSQIVNDFQKGDIAEGYSVSREKKESFPLTVTSAQKNPTAFYLCASSPDDRGAFFGQGTRLTVV.

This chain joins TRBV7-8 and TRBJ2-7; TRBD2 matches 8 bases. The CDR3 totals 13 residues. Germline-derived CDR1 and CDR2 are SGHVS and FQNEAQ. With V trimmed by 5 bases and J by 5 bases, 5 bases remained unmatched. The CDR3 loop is CASSQGTSNEQYF. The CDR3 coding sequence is TGTGCCAGCAGCCAAGGGACTAGTAACGAGCAGTACTTC. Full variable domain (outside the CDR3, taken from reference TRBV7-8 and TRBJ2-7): GAGVSQSPRYKVAKRGQDVALRCDPISGHVSLFWYQQALGQGPEFLTYFQNEAQLDKSGLPSDRFFAERPEGSVSTLKIQRTQQEDSAVYLCASSQGTSNEQYFGPGTRLTVT.

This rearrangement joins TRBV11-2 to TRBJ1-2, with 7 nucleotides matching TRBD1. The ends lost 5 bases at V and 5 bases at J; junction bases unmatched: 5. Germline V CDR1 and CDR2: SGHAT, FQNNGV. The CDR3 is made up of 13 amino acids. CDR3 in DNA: TGTGCCAGCAGCGGAGACAGGGCTTATGGCTACACCTTC. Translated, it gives CASSGDRAYGYTF.

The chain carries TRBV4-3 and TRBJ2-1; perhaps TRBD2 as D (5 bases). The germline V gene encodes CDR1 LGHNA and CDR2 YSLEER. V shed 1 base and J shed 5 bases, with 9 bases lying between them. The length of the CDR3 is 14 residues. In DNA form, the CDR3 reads TGCGCCAGCAGCCAAGTTCTGGGAGACAATGAGCAGTTCTTC. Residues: CASSQVLGDNEQFF.

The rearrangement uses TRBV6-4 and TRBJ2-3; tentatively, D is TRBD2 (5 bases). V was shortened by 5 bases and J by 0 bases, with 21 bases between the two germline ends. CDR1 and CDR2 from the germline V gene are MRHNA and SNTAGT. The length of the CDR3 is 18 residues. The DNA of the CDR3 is TGTGCCAGCAGTCCGGACTTCGCGTGGGAACCTAGCACAGATACGCAGTATTTT. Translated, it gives CASSPDFAWEPSTDTQYF.

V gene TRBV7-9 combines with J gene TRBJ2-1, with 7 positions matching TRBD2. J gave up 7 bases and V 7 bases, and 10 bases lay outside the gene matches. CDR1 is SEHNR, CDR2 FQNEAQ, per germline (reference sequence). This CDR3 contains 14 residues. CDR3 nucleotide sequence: TGTGCCAGCAACCCACCGGGACTAAGGAATGAGCAGTTCTTC. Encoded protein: CASNPPGLRNEQFF.

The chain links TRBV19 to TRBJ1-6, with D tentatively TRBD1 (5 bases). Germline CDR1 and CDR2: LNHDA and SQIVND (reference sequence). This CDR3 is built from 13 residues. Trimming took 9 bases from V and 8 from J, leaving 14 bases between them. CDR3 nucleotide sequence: TGTGCCAGCGCGGTGACGGGGGATTCACCCCTCCACTTT. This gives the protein CASAVTGDSPLHF.

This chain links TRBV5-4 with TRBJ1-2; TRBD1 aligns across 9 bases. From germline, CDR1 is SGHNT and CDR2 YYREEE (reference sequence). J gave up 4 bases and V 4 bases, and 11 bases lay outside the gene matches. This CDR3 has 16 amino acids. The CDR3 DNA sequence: TGTGCCAGCAGCGGGGCAACAGGGGGCGTGGGCTATGGCTACACCTTC. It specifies CASSGATGGVGYGYTF.

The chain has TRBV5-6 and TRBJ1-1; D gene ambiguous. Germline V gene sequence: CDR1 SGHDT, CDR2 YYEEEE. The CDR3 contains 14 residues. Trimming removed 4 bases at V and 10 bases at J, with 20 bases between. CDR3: CASSQRRVSRGAFF. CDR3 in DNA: TGTGCCAGCAGCCAGAGGCGGGTCTCGCGGGGAGCTTTCTTT.

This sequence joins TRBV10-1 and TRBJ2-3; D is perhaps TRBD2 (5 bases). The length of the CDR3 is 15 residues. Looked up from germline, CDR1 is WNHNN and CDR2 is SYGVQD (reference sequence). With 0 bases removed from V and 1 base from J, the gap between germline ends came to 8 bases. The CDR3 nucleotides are TGCGCCAGCAGTGAGTCGATTAGCGGCACAGATACGCAGTATTTT. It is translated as CASSESISGTDTQYF.

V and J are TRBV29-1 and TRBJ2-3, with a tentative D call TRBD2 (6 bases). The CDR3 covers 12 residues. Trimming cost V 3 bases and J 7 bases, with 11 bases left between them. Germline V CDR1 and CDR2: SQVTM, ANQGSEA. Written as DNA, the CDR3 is TGCAGCGTTGATGGGGCGGGAAATACGCAGTATTTT. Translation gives CSVDGAGNTQYF.